This T cell receptor beta chain was sequenced during a study of blood T cell repertoires in COVID-19. Study overall: The study drew acute and convalescent COVID-19 samples from the United States, Italy and Spain. T cells, B-cell-depleted T cells, or PBMCs provided the cDNA or gDNA that served as material.

Authors' processing steps: Quantification of nucleated cells was approximated via reference gene primer amplification. Measured with immunoSEQ multiplex PCR; TCRdb has only the in-frame clones, and not every one. V and J calls and clone size are given by that table; D and trimming were obtained from the DNA. This table has approximately 100,000 clones, more than 80% appearing once. The V gene's germline CDR1 is MNHEY and CDR2 SVGAGI. The length of the CDR3 is 12 residues. The V gene lost 5 bases and the J gene lost 0 bases, with 4 bases spanning the gap. Sequencing used peripheral blood. The source of this sequence is a human donor in a cohort sampled during active COVID-19. V is TRBV6-5 and J is TRBJ1-1; D call uncertain. CDR3 nucleotide sequence: TGTGCCAGCAGTCTAATGAACACTGAAGCTTTCTTT. Translated: CASSLMNTEAFF.